The clone carrying this T cell receptor beta chain was detected a few times. The data derive from a study of T cell repertoires in cytomegalovirus infection. CDR1 and CDR2 (germline): SGHRS, YFSETQ. V lost 0 bases and J lost 9, with 12 bases in between. CDR3 length: 13 residues. TCRdb redid the calling of the reads with MiXCR, one entry per CDR3 protein. Counted here are some 700,000 distinct CDR3 sequences, 35% occurring once; the ten biggest clones make up 2.5% to 3%. The source of this sequence is a human donor in good health (CMV status not recorded). Some clones in this sample may be carry-over from other donors' samples. Sequencing used PBMCs. The chain uses TRBV5-1 and TRBJ1-1, with D possibly TRBD1 on 6 matching bases. CDR3: CASSLDRVKQAFF. DNA of the CDR3: TGCGCCAGCAGCTTGGACAGGGTGAAGCAAGCTTTCTTT.